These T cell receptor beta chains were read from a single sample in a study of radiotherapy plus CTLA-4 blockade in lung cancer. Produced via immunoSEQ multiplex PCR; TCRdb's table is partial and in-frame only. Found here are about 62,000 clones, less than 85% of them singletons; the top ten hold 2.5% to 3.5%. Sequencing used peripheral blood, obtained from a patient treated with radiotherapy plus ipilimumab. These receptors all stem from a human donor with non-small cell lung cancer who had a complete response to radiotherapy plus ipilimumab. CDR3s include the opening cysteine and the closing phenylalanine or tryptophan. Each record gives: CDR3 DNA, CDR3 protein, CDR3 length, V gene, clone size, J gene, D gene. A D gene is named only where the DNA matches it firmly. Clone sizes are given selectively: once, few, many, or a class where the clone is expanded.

CDR3nt: TGTGCCAGCAGCTTGGGGCGGGGACTTTACACAGATACGCAGTATTTT
CDR3aa: CASSLGRGLYTDTQYF
len: 16
v_gene: TRBV5-6
abundance: .
j_gene: TRBJ2-3
d_gene: .

CDR3nt: TGCGCCAGCAGCGCCACAGACAGGGGCCTATATAATTCACCCCTCCACTTT
CDR3aa: CASSATDRGLYNSPLHF
len: 17
v_gene: TRBV5-1
abundance: .
j_gene: TRBJ1-6
d_gene: TRBD1

CDR3nt: TGTGCCAGCAGCGTAGGGTCATTTTTCGGCACCGGGGAGCTGTTTTTT
CDR3aa: CASSVGSFFGTGELFF
len: 16
v_gene: TRBV9
abundance: .
j_gene: TRBJ2-2
d_gene: .

CDR3nt: TGTGCCAGCTCACTGGGACAGGGGAACACTGAAGCTTTCTTT
CDR3aa: CASSLGQGNTEAFF
len: 14
v_gene: TRBV18
abundance: .
j_gene: TRBJ1-1
d_gene: TRBD1

CDR3nt: TGTGCCATCAGACAGGACTATGGCTACACCTTC
CDR3aa: CAIRQDYGYTF
len: 11
v_gene: TRBV10-3
abundance: few
j_gene: TRBJ1-2
d_gene: .

CDR3nt: TGTGCCAGCCTCGCCGCGGGACGGGGAGTCTACGAGCAGTACTTC
CDR3aa: CASLAAGRGVYEQYF
len: 15
v_gene: TRBV28
abundance: .
j_gene: TRBJ2-7
d_gene: .

CDR3nt: TGTGCCGGAAGGGACAGCCCCTACGAGCAGTACTTC
CDR3aa: CAGRDSPYEQYF
len: 12
v_gene: TRBV2
abundance: few
j_gene: TRBJ2-7
d_gene: TRBD1

CDR3nt: TGTGCCAGCATTAATGGACAGGGTCGGTATGGCTACACCTTC
CDR3aa: CASINGQGRYGYTF
len: 14
v_gene: TRBV28
abundance: .
j_gene: TRBJ1-2
d_gene: TRBD1

CDR3nt: TGTGCCAGCAGCTCGCGACAGGGGGGATGGACTGAAGCTTTCTTT
CDR3aa: CASSSRQGGWTEAFF
len: 15
v_gene: TRBV13
abundance: .
j_gene: TRBJ1-1
d_gene: TRBD1

CDR3nt: TGTGCCAGCAGTTCCGGTATCCGCTATGGCTACACCTTC
CDR3aa: CASSSGIRYGYTF
len: 13
v_gene: TRBV28
abundance: once
j_gene: TRBJ1-2
d_gene: .

CDR3nt: TGTGCCAGCAGTTGGAAAGGGGAAAGTCCCTACGAGCAGTACTTC
CDR3aa: CASSWKGESPYEQYF
len: 15
v_gene: TRBV27
abundance: .
j_gene: TRBJ2-7
d_gene: .

CDR3nt: TGTGCCAGCAGCCCTACCACAGGGGTCTTAAACTATGGCTACACCTTC
CDR3aa: CASSPTTGVLNYGYTF
len: 16
v_gene: TRBV7-2
abundance: .
j_gene: TRBJ1-2
d_gene: TRBD1

CDR3nt: TGCGCACGTCAGGCGAACACTGAAGCTTTCTTT
CDR3aa: CARQANTEAFF
len: 11
v_gene: TRBV20-1
abundance: .
j_gene: TRBJ1-1
d_gene: .

CDR3nt: TGTGCCAGTAGTGCGGGATTCACCGGGGAGCTGTTTTTT
CDR3aa: CASSAGFTGELFF
len: 13
v_gene: TRBV19
abundance: .
j_gene: TRBJ2-2
d_gene: .

CDR3nt: TGCAGTGCTAGCGGGTGGCCTGAAGCTTTCTTT
CDR3aa: CSASGWPEAFF
len: 11
v_gene: TRBV20-1
abundance: .
j_gene: TRBJ1-1
d_gene: .

CDR3nt: TGCGCCAGCAGCGCGGGCGGGGGCCATGGCTACACCTTC
CDR3aa: CASSAGGGHGYTF
len: 13
v_gene: TRBV5-1
abundance: .
j_gene: TRBJ1-2
d_gene: .

CDR3nt: TGTGCCAGCAGACCTCAGGCCCGGCAGAACTCCTACGAGCAGTACTTC
CDR3aa: CASRPQARQNSYEQYF
len: 16
v_gene: TRBV2
abundance: .
j_gene: TRBJ2-7
d_gene: .

CDR3nt: TGTGCCAGCAGGAGGACAGGGAGGAACATTCAGTACTTC
CDR3aa: CASRRTGRNIQYF
len: 13
v_gene: TRBV6-5
abundance: .
j_gene: TRBJ2-4
d_gene: TRBD1

CDR3nt: TGCGCCAGCAGCGGGAGTATAGTAAGTGAGCAGTTCTTC
CDR3aa: CASSGSIVSEQFF
len: 13
v_gene: TRBV10-1
abundance: .
j_gene: TRBJ2-1
d_gene: .

CDR3nt: TGTGCCAGCAGCTTGGCCCCGACAGGGACTGAAGCTTTCTTT
CDR3aa: CASSLAPTGTEAFF
len: 14
v_gene: TRBV5-6
abundance: .
j_gene: TRBJ1-1
d_gene: TRBD1

CDR3nt: TGTGCCAGCAGCAACCAGGGGACCGGGGAGCTGTTTTTT
CDR3aa: CASSNQGTGELFF
len: 13
v_gene: TRBV7-2
abundance: few
j_gene: TRBJ2-2
d_gene: .

CDR3nt: TGTGCCACCAGTCAGGGCAACCCGGGCACAGATACGCAGTATTTT
CDR3aa: CATSQGNPGTDTQYF
len: 15
v_gene: TRBV15
abundance: once
j_gene: TRBJ2-3
d_gene: .

CDR3nt: TGTGCCAGCAGCGTAGCAGACAGGGTTGGCTACACCTTC
CDR3aa: CASSVADRVGYTF
len: 13
v_gene: TRBV9
abundance: .
j_gene: TRBJ1-2
d_gene: TRBD1

CDR3nt: TGTGCCATCAGTGAGGGGAAAGGGGGCCGGACCCAAGAGACCCAGTACTTC
CDR3aa: CAISEGKGGRTQETQYF
len: 17
v_gene: TRBV10-3
abundance: .
j_gene: TRBJ2-5
d_gene: TRBD1

CDR3nt: TGTGCCAGCCGGAGACAGGGTTTTTACGAGCAGTACTTC
CDR3aa: CASRRQGFYEQYF
len: 13
v_gene: TRBV7-8
abundance: once
j_gene: TRBJ2-7
d_gene: TRBD1

CDR3nt: TGTGCCAGCAGCTTGGGTACAGGGCGGGAAGCTTTCTTT
CDR3aa: CASSLGTGREAFF
len: 13
v_gene: TRBV5-5
abundance: .
j_gene: TRBJ1-1
d_gene: .